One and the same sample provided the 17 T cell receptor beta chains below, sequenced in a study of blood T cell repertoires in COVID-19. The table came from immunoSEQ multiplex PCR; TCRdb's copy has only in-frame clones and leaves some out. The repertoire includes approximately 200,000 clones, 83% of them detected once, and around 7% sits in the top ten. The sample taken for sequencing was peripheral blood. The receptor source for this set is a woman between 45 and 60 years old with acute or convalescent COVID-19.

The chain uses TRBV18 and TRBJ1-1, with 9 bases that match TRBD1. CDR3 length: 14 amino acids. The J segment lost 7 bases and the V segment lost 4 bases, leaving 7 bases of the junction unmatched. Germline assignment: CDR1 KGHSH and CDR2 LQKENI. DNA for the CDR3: TGTGCCAGCTCACGAACAGGGGGCTTTGATGAAGCTTTCTTT. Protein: CASSRTGGFDEAFF. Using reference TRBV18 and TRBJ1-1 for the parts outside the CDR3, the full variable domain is NAGVMQNPRHLVRRRGQEARLRCSPMKGHSHVYWYRQLPEEGLKFMVYLQKENIIDESGMPKERFSAEFPKEGPSILRIQQVVRGDSAAYFCASSRTGGFDEAFFGQGTRLTVV.

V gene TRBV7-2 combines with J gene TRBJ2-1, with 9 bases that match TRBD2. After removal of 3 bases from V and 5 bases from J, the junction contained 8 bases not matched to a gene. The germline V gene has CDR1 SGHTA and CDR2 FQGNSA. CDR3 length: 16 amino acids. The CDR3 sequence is CASSFLAGMTDNEQFF. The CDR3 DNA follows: TGTGCCAGCAGCTTTCTAGCGGGAATGACCGACAATGAGCAGTTCTTC.

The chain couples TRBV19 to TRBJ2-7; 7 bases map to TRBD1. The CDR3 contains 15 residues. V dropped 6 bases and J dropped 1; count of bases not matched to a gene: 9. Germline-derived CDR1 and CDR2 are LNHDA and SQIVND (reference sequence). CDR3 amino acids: CASSNLTGVSYEQYF. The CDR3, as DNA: TGTGCCAGTAGCAACCTTACAGGGGTATCCTACGAGCAGTACTTC.

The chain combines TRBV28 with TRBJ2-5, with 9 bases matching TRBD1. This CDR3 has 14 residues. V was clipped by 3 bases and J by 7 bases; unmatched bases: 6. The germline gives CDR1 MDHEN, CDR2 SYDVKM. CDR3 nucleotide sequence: TGTGCCAGCAGTTTGTTCAGACAGGGGGGGACCCAGTACTTC. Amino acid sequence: CASSLFRQGGTQYF.

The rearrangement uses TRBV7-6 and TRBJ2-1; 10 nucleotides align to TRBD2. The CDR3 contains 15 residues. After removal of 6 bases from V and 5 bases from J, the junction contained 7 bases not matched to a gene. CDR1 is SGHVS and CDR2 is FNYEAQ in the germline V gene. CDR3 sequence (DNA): TGTGCCAGCAGGCTAACTAGCGGGATCCACAATGAGCAGTTCTTC. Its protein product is CASRLTSGIHNEQFF.

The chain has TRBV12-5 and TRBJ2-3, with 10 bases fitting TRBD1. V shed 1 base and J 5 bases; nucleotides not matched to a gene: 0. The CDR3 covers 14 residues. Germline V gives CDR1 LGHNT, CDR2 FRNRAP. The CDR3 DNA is TGTGCTAGTGGTTTGGGGACAGGGGGAGATACGCAGTATTTT. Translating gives CASGLGTGGDTQYF.

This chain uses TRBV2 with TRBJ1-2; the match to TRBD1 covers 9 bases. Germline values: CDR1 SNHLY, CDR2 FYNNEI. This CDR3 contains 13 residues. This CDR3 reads CAVTRTGVYGYTF. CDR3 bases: TGTGCGGTAACCCGGACAGGGGTCTATGGCTACACCTTC.

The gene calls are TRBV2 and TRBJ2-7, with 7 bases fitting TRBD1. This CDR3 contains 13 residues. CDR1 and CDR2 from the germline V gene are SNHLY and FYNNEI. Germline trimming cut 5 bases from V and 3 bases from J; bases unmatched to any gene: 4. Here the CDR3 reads CASSLGQDYEQYF. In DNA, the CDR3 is TGTGCCAGCAGTCTCGGACAGGACTACGAGCAGTACTTC.

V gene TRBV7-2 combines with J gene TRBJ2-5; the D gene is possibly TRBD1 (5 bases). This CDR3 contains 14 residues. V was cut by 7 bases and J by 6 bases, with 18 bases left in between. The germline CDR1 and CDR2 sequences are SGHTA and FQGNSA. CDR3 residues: CASTPRQGGKTQYF. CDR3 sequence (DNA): TGTGCCAGCACACCGAGGCAGGGTGGGAAGACCCAGTACTTC.

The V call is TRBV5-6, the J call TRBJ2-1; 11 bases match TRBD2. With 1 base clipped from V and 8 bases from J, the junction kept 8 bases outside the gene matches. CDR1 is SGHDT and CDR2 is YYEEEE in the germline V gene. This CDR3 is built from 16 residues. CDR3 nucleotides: TGTGCCAGCAGCTTGCCCCCTAGCGGGGGGTGGGATGAGCAGTTCTTC. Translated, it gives CASSLPPSGGWDEQFF.

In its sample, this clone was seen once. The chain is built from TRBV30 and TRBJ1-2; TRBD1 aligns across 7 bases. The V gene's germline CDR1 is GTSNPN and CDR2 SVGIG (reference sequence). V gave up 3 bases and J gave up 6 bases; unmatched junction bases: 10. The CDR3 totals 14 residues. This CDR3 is CAWRGGGRGNGYTF. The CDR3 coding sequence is TGTGCCTGGAGAGGAGGCGGCAGGGGGAATGGCTACACCTTC.

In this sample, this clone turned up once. The DNA for the CDR3 is TGTGCCACTGAGCTGGGGACAGGGGGGTATGAAGCTTTCTTT. Protein: CATELGTGGYEAFF. This chain connects TRBV2 to TRBJ1-1, with 11 nucleotides matching TRBD1. CDR1 is SNHLY and CDR2 is FYNNEI in the germline V gene. V shed 10 bases, J shed 7 bases, and the junction held 11 bases outside the gene matches. CDR3 length: 14 amino acids.

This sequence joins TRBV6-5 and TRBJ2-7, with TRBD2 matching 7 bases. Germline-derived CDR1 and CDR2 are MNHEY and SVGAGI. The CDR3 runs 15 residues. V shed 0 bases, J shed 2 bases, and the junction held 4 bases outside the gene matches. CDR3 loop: CASSYSGAGAYEQYF. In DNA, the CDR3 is TGTGCCAGCAGTTACTCTGGCGCGGGGGCCTACGAGCAGTACTTC.

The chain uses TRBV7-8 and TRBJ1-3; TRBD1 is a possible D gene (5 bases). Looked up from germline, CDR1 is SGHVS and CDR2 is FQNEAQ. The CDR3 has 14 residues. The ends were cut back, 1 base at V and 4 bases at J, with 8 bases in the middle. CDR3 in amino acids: CASSLGTLGNTIYF. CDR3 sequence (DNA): TGTGCCAGCAGCTTAGGGACACTAGGAAACACCATATATTTT.

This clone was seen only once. The CDR3 loop is CASSGDRGDSPLHF. In nucleotides, the CDR3 is TGTGCCAGCAGTGGGGACAGGGGCGATTCACCCCTCCACTTT. J is TRBJ1-6 and V is TRBV2; 10 bases fit TRBD1. V shed 4 bases and J 8 bases; nucleotides not matched to a gene: 2. Germline CDR1 and CDR2: SNHLY and FYNNEI. The CDR3 sequence is 14 residues long.

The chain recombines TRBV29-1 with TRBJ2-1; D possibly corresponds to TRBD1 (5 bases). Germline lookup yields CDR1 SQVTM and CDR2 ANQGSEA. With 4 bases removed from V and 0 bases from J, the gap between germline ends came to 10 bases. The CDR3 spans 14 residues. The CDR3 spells CSVGSGLSYNEQFF. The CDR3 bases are TGCAGCGTTGGTTCAGGGCTCTCCTACAATGAGCAGTTCTTC.

The CDR3 sequence is CASRGLASYNEQFF. In DNA, the CDR3 is TGTGCCAGCAGGGGACTAGCGTCTTACAATGAGCAGTTCTTC. This chain connects TRBV6-5 to TRBJ2-1; TRBD2 aligns across 10 bases. Germline values: CDR1 MNHEY, CDR2 SVGAGI. The ends lost 6 bases at V and 4 bases at J; junction bases unmatched: 3. The CDR3 consists of 14 residues.